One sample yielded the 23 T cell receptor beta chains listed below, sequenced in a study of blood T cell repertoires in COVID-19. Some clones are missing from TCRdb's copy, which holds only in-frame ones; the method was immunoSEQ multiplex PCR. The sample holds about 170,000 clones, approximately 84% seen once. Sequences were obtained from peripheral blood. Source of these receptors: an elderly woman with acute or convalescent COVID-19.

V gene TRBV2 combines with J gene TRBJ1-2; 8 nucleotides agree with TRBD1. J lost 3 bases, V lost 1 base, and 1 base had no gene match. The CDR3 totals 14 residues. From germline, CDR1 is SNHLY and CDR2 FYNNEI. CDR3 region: CASSEGTGHYGYTF. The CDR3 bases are TGTGCCAGCAGTGAAGGGACAGGGCACTATGGCTACACCTTC. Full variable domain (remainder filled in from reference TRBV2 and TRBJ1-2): EPEVTQTPSHQVTQMGQEVILRCVPISNHLYFYWYRQILGQKVEFLVSFYNNEISEKSEIFDDQFSVERPDGSNFTLKIRSTKLEDSAMYFCASSEGTGHYGYTFGSGTRLTVV.

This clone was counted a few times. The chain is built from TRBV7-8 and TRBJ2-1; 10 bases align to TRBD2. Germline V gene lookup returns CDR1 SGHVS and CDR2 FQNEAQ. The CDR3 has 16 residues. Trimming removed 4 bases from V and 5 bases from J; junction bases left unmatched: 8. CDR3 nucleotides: TGTGCCAGCAGCTCCCCACTAGCGGGGTCTAACAATGAGCAGTTCTTC. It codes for CASSSPLAGSNNEQFF. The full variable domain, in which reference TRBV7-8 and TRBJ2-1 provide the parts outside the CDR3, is GAGVSQSPRYKVAKRGQDVALRCDPISGHVSLFWYQQALGQGPEFLTYFQNEAQLDKSGLPSDRFFAERPEGSVSTLKIQRTQQEDSAVYLCASSSPLAGSNNEQFFGPGTRLTVL.

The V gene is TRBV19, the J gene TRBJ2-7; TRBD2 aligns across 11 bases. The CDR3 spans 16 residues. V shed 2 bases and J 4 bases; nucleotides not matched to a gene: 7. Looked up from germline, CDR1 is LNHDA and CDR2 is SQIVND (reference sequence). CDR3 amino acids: CASSIRSSGRSYEQYF. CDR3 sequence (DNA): TGTGCCAGTAGTATACGCTCTAGCGGGAGGAGTTACGAGCAGTACTTC. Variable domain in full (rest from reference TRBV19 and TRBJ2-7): DGGITQSPKYLFRKEGQNVTLSCEQNLNHDAMYWYRQDPGQGLRLIYYSQIVNDFQKGDIAEGYSVSREKKESFPLTVTSAQKNPTAFYLCASSIRSSGRSYEQYFGPGTRLTVT.

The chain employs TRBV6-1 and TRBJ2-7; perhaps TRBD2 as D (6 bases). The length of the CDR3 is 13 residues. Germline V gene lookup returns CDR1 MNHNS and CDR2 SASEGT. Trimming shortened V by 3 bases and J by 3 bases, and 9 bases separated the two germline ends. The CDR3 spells CASSEMGGYEQYF. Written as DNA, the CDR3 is TGTGCCAGCAGTGAGATGGGGGGCTACGAGCAGTACTTC.

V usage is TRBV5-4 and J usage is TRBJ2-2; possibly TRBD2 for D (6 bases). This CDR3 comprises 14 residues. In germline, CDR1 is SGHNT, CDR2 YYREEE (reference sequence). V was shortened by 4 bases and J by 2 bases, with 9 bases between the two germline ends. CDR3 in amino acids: CASSGGLNTGELFF. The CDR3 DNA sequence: TGTGCCAGCAGCGGGGGACTCAACACCGGGGAGCTGTTTTTT.

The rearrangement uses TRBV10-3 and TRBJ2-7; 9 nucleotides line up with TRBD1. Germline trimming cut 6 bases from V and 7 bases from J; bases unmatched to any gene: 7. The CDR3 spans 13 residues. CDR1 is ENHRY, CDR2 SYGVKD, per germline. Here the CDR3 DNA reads TGTGCCATCAGCGCACAGGGGGCGATTGAGCAGTACTTC. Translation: CAISAQGAIEQYF.

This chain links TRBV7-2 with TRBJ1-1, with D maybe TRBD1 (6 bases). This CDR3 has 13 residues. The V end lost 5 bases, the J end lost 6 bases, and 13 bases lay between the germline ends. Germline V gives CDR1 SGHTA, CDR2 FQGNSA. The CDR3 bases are TGTGCCAGCAGCATCAACAGGGCCTCTGAAGCTTTCTTT. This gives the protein CASSINRASEAFF.

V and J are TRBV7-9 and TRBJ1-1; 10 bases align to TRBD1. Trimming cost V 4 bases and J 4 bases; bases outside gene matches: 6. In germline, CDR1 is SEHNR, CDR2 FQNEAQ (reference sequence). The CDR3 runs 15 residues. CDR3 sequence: CASSSLTGGGTEAFF. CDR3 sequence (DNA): TGTGCCAGCAGCTCCCTGACAGGGGGCGGCACTGAAGCTTTCTTT.

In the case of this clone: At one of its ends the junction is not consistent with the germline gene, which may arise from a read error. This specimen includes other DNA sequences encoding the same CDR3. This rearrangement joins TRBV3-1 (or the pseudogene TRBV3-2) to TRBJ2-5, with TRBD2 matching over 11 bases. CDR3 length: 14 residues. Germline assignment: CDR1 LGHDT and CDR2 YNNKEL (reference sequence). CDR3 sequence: CASSQGLAGETQYF. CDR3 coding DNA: TGTGCCAGCAGTCAAGGACTAGCGGGAGAGACCCAGTACTTC.

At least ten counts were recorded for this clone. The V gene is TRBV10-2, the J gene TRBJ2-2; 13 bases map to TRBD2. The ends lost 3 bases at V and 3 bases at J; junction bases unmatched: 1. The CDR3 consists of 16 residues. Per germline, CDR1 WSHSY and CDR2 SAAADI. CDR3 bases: TGCGCCAGCAGTGACGGACTAGCGGGAGACACCGGGGAGCTGTTTTTT. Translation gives CASSDGLAGDTGELFF.

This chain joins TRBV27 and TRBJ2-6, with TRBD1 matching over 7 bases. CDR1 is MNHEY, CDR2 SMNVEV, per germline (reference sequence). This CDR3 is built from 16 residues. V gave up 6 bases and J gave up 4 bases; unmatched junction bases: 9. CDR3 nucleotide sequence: TGTGCCAGCAGGTGGACAGGCCGGCCCGGGGCCAACGTCCTGACTTTC. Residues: CASRWTGRPGANVLTF.

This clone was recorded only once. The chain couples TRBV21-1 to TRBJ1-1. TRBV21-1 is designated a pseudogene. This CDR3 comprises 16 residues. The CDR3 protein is CASSKVFEGSGTEAFF. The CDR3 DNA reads TGTGCCAGCAGCAAAGTTTTTGAGGGATCAGGCACTGAAGCTTTCTTT.

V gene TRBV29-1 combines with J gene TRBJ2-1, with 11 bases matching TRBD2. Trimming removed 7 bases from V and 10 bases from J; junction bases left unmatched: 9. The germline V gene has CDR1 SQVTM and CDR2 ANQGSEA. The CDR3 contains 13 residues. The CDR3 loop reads CSGKLAGVHEQFF. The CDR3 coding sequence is TGCAGCGGGAAACTAGCGGGAGTCCACGAGCAGTTCTTC.

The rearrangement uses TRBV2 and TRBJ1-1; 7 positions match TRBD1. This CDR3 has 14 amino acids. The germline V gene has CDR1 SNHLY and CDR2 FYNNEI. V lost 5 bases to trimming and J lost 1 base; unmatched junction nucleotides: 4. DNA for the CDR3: TGTGCCAGCAGTTCCGGGACAGAGAACACTGAAGCTTTCTTT. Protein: CASSSGTENTEAFF. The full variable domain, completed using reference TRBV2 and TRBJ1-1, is EPEVTQTPSHQVTQMGQEVILRCVPISNHLYFYWYRQILGQKVEFLVSFYNNEISEKSEIFDDQFSVERPDGSNFTLKIRSTKLEDSAMYFCASSSGTENTEAFFGQGTRLTVV.

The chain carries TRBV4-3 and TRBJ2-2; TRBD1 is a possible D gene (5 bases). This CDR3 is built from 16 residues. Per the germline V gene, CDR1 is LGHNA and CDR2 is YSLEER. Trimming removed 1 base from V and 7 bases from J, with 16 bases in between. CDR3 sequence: CASSQGVRQISGELFF. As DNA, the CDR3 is TGCGCCAGCAGCCAAGGGGTCAGACAGATTAGCGGGGAGCTGTTTTTT.

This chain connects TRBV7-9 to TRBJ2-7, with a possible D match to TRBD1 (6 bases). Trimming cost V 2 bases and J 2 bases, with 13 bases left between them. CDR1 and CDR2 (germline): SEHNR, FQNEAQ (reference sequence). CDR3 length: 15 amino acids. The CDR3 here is CASSLSGTPTYEQYF. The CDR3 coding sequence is TGTGCCAGCAGCTTATCCGGGACACCGACCTACGAGCAGTACTTC.

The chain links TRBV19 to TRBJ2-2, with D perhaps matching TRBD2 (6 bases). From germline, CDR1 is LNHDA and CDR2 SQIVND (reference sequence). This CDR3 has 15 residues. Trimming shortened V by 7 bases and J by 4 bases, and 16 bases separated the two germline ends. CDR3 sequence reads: CASNGGVGSTGELFF. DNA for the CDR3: TGTGCCAGTAATGGCGGGGTAGGCAGCACCGGGGAGCTGTTTTTT.

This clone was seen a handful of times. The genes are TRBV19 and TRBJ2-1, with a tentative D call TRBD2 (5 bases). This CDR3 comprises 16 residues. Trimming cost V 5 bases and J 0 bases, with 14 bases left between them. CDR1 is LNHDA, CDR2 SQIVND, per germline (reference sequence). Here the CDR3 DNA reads TGTGCCAGTAGTCCCGACCGAGGGAGCTCCTACAATGAGCAGTTCTTC. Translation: CASSPDRGSSYNEQFF.

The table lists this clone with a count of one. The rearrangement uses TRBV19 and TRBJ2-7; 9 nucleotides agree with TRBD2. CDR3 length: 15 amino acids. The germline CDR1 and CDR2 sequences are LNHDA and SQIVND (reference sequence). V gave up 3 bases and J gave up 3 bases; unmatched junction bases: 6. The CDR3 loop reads CASSILAGALYEQYF. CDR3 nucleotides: TGTGCCAGTAGTATTTTAGCGGGAGCCCTCTACGAGCAGTACTTC.

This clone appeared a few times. In DNA form, the CDR3 reads TGTGCCAGCAGCTCTAGTAGAAGCGGGTTCAGCTATGGCTACACCTTC. Its protein product is CASSSSRSGFSYGYTF. The chain joins TRBV9 to TRBJ1-2; D is undetermined. CDR1 SGDLS and CDR2 YYNGEE come from the germline V gene. This CDR3 is built from 16 residues. V lost 4 bases, J lost 4 bases, and 20 bases lay in between.

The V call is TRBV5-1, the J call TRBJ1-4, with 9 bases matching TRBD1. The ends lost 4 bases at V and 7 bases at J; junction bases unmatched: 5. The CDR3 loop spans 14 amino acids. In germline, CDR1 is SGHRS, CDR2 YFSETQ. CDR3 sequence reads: CASSPDRGGEKLFF. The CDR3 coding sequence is TGCGCCAGCAGCCCAGACAGGGGGGGTGAAAAACTGTTTTTT.

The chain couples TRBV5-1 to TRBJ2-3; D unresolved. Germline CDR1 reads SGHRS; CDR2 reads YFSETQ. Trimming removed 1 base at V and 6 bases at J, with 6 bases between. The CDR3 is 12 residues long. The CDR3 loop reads CASSLFSDTQYF. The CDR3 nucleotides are TGCGCCAGCAGCTTGTTCTCCGATACGCAGTATTTT. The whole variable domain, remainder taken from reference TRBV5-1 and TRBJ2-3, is KAGVTQTPRYLIKTRGQQVTLSCSPISGHRSVSWYQQTPGQGLQFLFEYFSETQRNKGNFPGRFSGRQFSNSRSEMNVSTLELGDSALYLCASSLFSDTQYFGPGTRLTVL.

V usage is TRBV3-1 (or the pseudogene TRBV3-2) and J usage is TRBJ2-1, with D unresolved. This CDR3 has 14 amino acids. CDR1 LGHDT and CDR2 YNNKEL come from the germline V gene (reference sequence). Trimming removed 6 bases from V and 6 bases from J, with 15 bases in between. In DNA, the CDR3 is TGTGCCAGCAGTAAAGGCGGCCCGTTCAATGAGCAGTTCTTC. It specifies CASSKGGPFNEQFF.